Described below is a single T cell receptor (beta chain) sequence and its context. This clonotype appeared many times. Its binding antigen is unknown. No per-base quality is available; no much larger clone lies one base away. These data belong to a study of neurological immune-mediated disorders (dated by TCRdb to the late 2010s). General notes on the study: Among the roughly 35 multiple sclerosis patients, about 30 had relapsing-remitting MS and 3 had secondary progressive MS. Peripheral blood TCR-beta repertoires from patients with HTLV-I-associated myelopathy (HAM/TSP), patients with multiple sclerosis, and healthy controls were compared in the study using UMI-based sequencing. Longitudinal samples, technical triplicates and paired sorted CD4+ and CD8+ T-cell subsets, alongside PBMC samples, were included among the approximately 100 TCR-beta libraries. The cohort comprised 60 to 75 subjects: about 15 HAM/TSP patients, around 34 multiple sclerosis patients and about 20 healthy controls.

The germline V gene yields MNHNS for CDR1 and SASEGT for CDR2. Including cysteine and phenylalanine, the CDR3 has 14 amino acids. Here the CDR3 DNA is all that survives: 42 bases in frame from base 1. The V and J ends are trimmed by 2 bases and 6 bases, leaving 13 bases between them. Unsorted PBMC libraries were generated from 2 million PBMCs stored in RNAlater at -80 °C until RNA extraction. Multiple sclerosis patients were enrolled in a US clinical protocol under which disease progression was evaluated by magnetic resonance imaging. PBMCs were separated from peripheral blood using Ficoll-Hypaque density gradient centrifugation and then cryopreserved in liquid nitrogen. General findings and caveats noted by the study authors: Expanded clones from different subjects shared no identical CDR3 amino acid sequences, which suggests that TCR-beta repertoires were private in all groups. Repertoires from 18 of 34 MS patients were grouped by phylogenetic analysis into a cluster of related CDR3 sequences, suggesting a possible repertoire-level signature. TCR clonal expansion was greatest in HAM/TSP patients and smallest in MS patients, who ranked below even healthy controls. No clinical or MRI features were associated with the MS cluster, and the authors said that larger cohorts are needed.

To synthesize cDNA, template-switch 5'RACE was performed with a primer carrying a 10-nucleotide random unique molecular identifier so that each TCR transcript was tagged. Over 170 million TCR-beta sequences, covering 15-18 subjects, were produced in each sequencing run. The RNeasy kit was used to extract total RNA. Using the KAPA Real-time Library Amplification kit, TCR-beta VDJ regions were amplified with primers for the TCR constant region and the 5'RACE anchor. Sample indexes and Illumina adaptors were added in a first PCR, after which library yield was increased in a second PCR. After purification with Ampure beads, the TCR product of roughly 650 bp was size-selected on a 2% E-gel SizeSelection system. Before pooling, library quality was checked on a Bioanalyzer, concentration was measured with Qubit, and libraries were quantified with the Kapa Library Quantification kit. An Illumina HiSeq 2500 sequenced the libraries paired-end 2 x 150 bp. To increase sequence diversity, about 25-31% phiX was spiked into each library pool. The published analysis was carried out like this. The quality-filtered reads were processed with the UMI-based MiGEC pipeline, whose error correction step removed more than 90% of the raw TCR sequences. VDJ genes were aligned to IMGT germline references, and clonotypes were defined by unique CDR3 amino acid sequence plus V-J genes. VDJtools evaluated clonal expansion, Shannon diversity and CDR3 relatedness (CalcPairwiseDistances, ClusterSamples); CLCbio workbench built phylogenetic trees. Using coefficient-of-variation modelling across technical triplicates, the study counted a clone as expanded if it had at least 8 unique UMIs. The raw public reads went through TCRdb reprocessing: fastp at Q25, MiXCR clone calling, in-frame beta chains kept. All rows with the same CDR3 protein become a single entry with the most common DNA and genes. What appears here as the V and J calls and clone size reflects TCRdb's work, not the paper's. This sample gives roughly 56,000 distinct CDR3 sequences in total; approximately 3.1% of them show up just once. In total, the top ten clones hold approximately 7.1% of the sample.

The sample comprised PBMCs. This chain joins TRBV6-1 to TRBJ1-2; no D gene can be assigned with confidence. This clonotype was obtained from a woman between 55 and 75 years old with multiple sclerosis. The encoded CDR3 is CASSEFRARDGYTF. In nucleotide form, the sequence is TGTGCCAGCAGTGAATTTCGTGCAAGGGATGGCTACACCTTC.